These 21 T cell receptor beta chains came from one sample sequenced in a study of OX40 agonist ivuxolimab in advanced cancers. The repertoire was sequenced with immunoSEQ multiplex PCR; TCRdb's copy has only in-frame clones and lacks some. Of about 79,000 clones listed, 88% are singletons. Sequencing used CD4+ or CD8+ T cells sorted from blood, obtained in a trial of the OX40 agonist ivuxolimab. These receptors were taken from an adult with an advanced solid tumor such as melanoma, head and neck, liver or kidney cancer.

The rearrangement links TRBV7-2 to TRBJ2-1; D uncertain. The CDR3 covers 14 residues. Germline V gene sequence: CDR1 SGHTA, CDR2 FQGNSA. V lost 3 bases and J 1 base, leaving 7 bases between the germline ends. The CDR3 DNA is TGTGCCAGCAGCTTGGGATTTTCCTACAATGAGCAGTTCTTC. It codes for CASSLGFSYNEQFF.

The rearrangement links TRBV11-3 to TRBJ2-3; maybe TRBD1 (5 bases). The CDR3 contains 14 residues. Trimming shortened V by 2 bases and J by 5 bases, and 11 bases separated the two germline ends. Germline CDR1 is SGHNT and CDR2 is YENEEA. CDR3 sequence: CASSLSGPEDTQYF. The CDR3 nucleotides are TGTGCCAGCAGCTTATCAGGGCCCGAAGATACGCAGTATTTT.

This rearrangement joins TRBV19 to TRBJ2-5, with a possible D match to TRBD1 (6 bases). The DNA matches TRBJ2-7 better at its end, which makes the J call doubtful. This CDR3 comprises 13 residues. Germline V gene lookup returns CDR1 LNHDA and CDR2 SQIVND (reference sequence). In nucleotides, the CDR3 is TGTGCCAGTAGTTACAGGGTCACCTACGAGCAGTACTTC. Protein sequence: CASSYRVTYEQYF.

The V call is TRBV18, the J call TRBJ2-3, with TRBD1 identical over 8 bases. The V gene end was trimmed by 2 bases and the J gene end by 6 bases; junction bases not matched to a gene: 7. Germline V gene sequence: CDR1 KGHSH, CDR2 LQKENI. The CDR3 has 15 residues. CDR3 loop: CASSPNRGSPDTQYF. The CDR3 DNA follows: TGTGCCAGCTCACCAAACAGGGGGTCGCCCGATACGCAGTATTTT.

This chain connects TRBV6-1 to TRBJ1-3; 11 bases match TRBD1. Germline V gives CDR1 MNHNS, CDR2 SASEGT. V dropped 4 bases and J dropped 0; count of bases not matched to a gene: 14. The CDR3 loop spans 20 amino acids. CDR3 region: CASSGPGQGVSLSSGNTIYF. DNA for the CDR3: TGTGCCAGCAGTGGCCCGGGACAGGGGGTTTCCCTGAGCTCTGGAAACACCATATATTTT.

This clone was counted a few times. This rearrangement joins TRBV7-8 to TRBJ2-3; D is perhaps TRBD1 (6 bases). The CDR3 spans 15 residues. Deletions cut 5 bases from V and 2 bases from J, with 14 bases between. The germline CDR1 and CDR2 sequences are SGHVS and FQNEAQ. CDR3 protein: CASSLRTAATDTQYF. CDR3 coding DNA: TGTGCCAGCAGCCTCAGGACAGCGGCCACAGATACGCAGTATTTT.

The rearrangement links TRBV6-5 to TRBJ1-1; no reliable D call. V lost 0 bases and J 3 bases, leaving 11 bases between the germline ends. The length of the CDR3 is 15 residues. CDR1 MNHEY and CDR2 SVGAGI come from the germline V gene. CDR3 sequence reads: CASSYSLRQDTEAFF. CDR3 bases: TGTGCCAGCAGTTACTCGTTAAGGCAGGACACTGAAGCTTTCTTT.

V gene TRBV28 combines with J gene TRBJ2-7, with 8 bases fitting TRBD2. The CDR3 is 16 residues long. With 6 bases clipped from V and 1 base from J, the junction kept 11 bases outside the gene matches. Germline V gene lookup returns CDR1 MDHEN and CDR2 SYDVKM. The CDR3: CASSLIRPSGSYEQYF. In DNA form, the CDR3 reads TGTGCCAGCAGCCTGATCCGACCTAGCGGGTCCTACGAGCAGTACTTC.

The chain joins TRBV29-1 to TRBJ2-5; TRBD1 aligns across 7 bases. CDR1 SQVTM and CDR2 ANQGSEA come from the germline V gene. With 6 bases clipped from V and 5 bases from J, the junction kept 6 bases outside the gene matches. The CDR3 spans 12 residues. The CDR3 sequence is CSVGEQGETQYF. The CDR3, as DNA: TGCAGCGTAGGAGAACAGGGGGAGACCCAGTACTTC.

This chain uses TRBV27 with TRBJ1-2; 7 bases map to TRBD1. The length of the CDR3 is 12 residues. Losses at the gene ends were 9 bases for V and 7 bases for J; bases not matched to a gene: 8. Germline V gives CDR1 MNHEY, CDR2 SMNVEV (reference sequence). The CDR3 here is CARRGPLSGYTF. In nucleotides, the CDR3 is TGTGCCAGGAGGGGGCCCTTAAGTGGCTACACCTTC.

V gene TRBV5-1 combines with J gene TRBJ2-3, with 13 bases fitting TRBD2. The length of the CDR3 is 17 residues. Germline V gene data show CDR1 as SGHRS and CDR2 as YFSETQ. V lost 4 bases and J lost 0; bases outside the gene matches: 5. CDR3 nucleotides: TGCGCCAGCAGCCAAGGGACTAGCGGGACAAGCACAGATACGCAGTATTTT. This codes for CASSQGTSGTSTDTQYF.

This clone was seen only once. This chain links TRBV28 with TRBJ2-4; the D gene could be TRBD1 or TRBD2 (6 bases each). V gave up 4 bases and J gave up 9 bases, with 16 bases separating them. CDR1 is MDHEN, CDR2 SYDVKM, per germline. This CDR3 is built from 14 residues. CDR3 residues: CASSSGARRGIQYF. The CDR3 DNA follows: TGTGCCAGCAGTTCGGGGGCCCGGAGGGGCATTCAGTACTTC.

The chain uses TRBV18 and TRBJ1-2; 10 positions match TRBD1. This CDR3 has 15 amino acids. CDR1 and CDR2 from the germline V gene are KGHSH and LQKENI. Trimming cost V 3 bases and J 5 bases; bases outside gene matches: 6. CDR3 coding DNA: TGTGCCAGCTCACCCGGGACAGGGGTCCAGTATGGCTACACCTTC. It specifies CASSPGTGVQYGYTF. The complete variable domain, with remaining parts taken from reference TRBV18 and TRBJ1-2, reads NAGVMQNPRHLVRRRGQEARLRCSPMKGHSHVYWYRQLPEEGLKFMVYLQKENIIDESGMPKERFSAEFPKEGPSILRIQQVVRGDSAAYFCASSPGTGVQYGYTFGSGTRLTVV.

The chain uses TRBV9 and TRBJ2-5; 8 nucleotides agree with TRBD1. The CDR3 totals 19 residues. Germline CDR1 and CDR2: SGDLS and YYNGEE. The V gene end was trimmed by 4 bases and the J gene end by 1 base; junction bases not matched to a gene: 18. CDR3 coding DNA: TGTGCCAGCAGCCCATCCGGGACAGGACCCCGATTTCGCCAAGAGACCCAGTACTTC. Translated, it gives CASSPSGTGPRFRQETQYF.

This chain links TRBV6-1 with TRBJ2-7; 7 nucleotides agree with TRBD2. CDR3 length: 14 amino acids. Germline V gene lookup returns CDR1 MNHNS and CDR2 SASEGT. Unmatched junction bases numbered 6, after V lost 3 bases and J lost 4 bases. Here the CDR3 DNA reads TGTGCCAGCAGTGAGCGGGAGCCTGTATACGAGCAGTACTTC. Translating gives CASSEREPVYEQYF.

J is TRBJ2-5 and V is TRBV7-9; D is unclear. V lost 1 base to trimming and J lost 5 bases, with 14 bases between them. Germline V lookup: CDR1 SEHNR, CDR2 FQNEAQ (reference sequence). CDR3 length: 15 amino acids. CDR3 sequence (DNA): TGTGCCAGCAGCTTAGGGGTCTCGCTTCCCGAGACCCAGTACTTC. This translates into CASSLGVSLPETQYF.

The rearrangement joins TRBV29-1 to TRBJ2-2; perhaps TRBD2 as D (6 bases). This CDR3 has 14 residues. Deletions cut 3 bases from V and 4 bases from J, with 12 bases between. Germline lookup yields CDR1 SQVTM and CDR2 ANQGSEA. The CDR3 DNA reads as TGCAGCGTTGACGGGGTGGGGGGCACCGGGGAGCTGTTTTTT. Its protein is CSVDGVGGTGELFF.

The chain has TRBV18 and TRBJ2-3; weak D call: TRBD2 (5 bases). The CDR3 runs to 15 residues. The germline V gene encodes CDR1 KGHSH and CDR2 LQKENI. The V end lost 1 base, the J end lost 4 bases, and 12 bases lay between the germline ends. The CDR3 region is CASSPRAGSADTQYF. The CDR3 coding sequence is TGTGCCAGCTCACCACGGGCAGGTAGCGCAGATACGCAGTATTTT. The whole variable domain, filled in from reference TRBV18 and TRBJ2-3, reads NAGVMQNPRHLVRRRGQEARLRCSPMKGHSHVYWYRQLPEEGLKFMVYLQKENIIDESGMPKERFSAEFPKEGPSILRIQQVVRGDSAAYFCASSPRAGSADTQYFGPGTRLTVL.

This rearrangement joins TRBV6-6 to TRBJ2-5, with 9 bases fitting TRBD2. Unmatched junction bases numbered 9, after V lost 6 bases and J lost 4 bases. Germline V gene data show CDR1 as MNHNY and CDR2 as SVGAGI (reference sequence). CDR3 size: 15 residues. The CDR3 DNA sequence: TGTGCCAGCAGACCCGGAGCGGGAGGAGGAGAGACCCAGTACTTC. Protein sequence: CASRPGAGGGETQYF.

The rearrangement joins TRBV15 to TRBJ2-3, with TRBD1 as a possible D gene (5 bases). With 0 bases removed from V and 2 bases from J, the gap between germline ends came to 12 bases. There are 16 residues in the CDR3. Germline CDR1 and CDR2: LNHNV and YYDKDF (reference sequence). The CDR3 DNA is TGTGCCACCAGCAGAGATGAACCCGGACACACAGATACGCAGTATTTT. This codes for CATSRDEPGHTDTQYF.

This chain links TRBV6-6 with TRBJ2-2, with 10 bases aligning to TRBD1. V shed 5 bases and J 6 bases; nucleotides not matched to a gene: 9. The germline V gene has CDR1 MNHNY and CDR2 SVGAGI (reference sequence). This CDR3 contains 16 residues. Here the CDR3 reads CASSTPGTGASGELFF. CDR3 coding DNA: TGTGCCAGCAGTACCCCAGGGACAGGGGCTTCCGGGGAGCTGTTTTTT.